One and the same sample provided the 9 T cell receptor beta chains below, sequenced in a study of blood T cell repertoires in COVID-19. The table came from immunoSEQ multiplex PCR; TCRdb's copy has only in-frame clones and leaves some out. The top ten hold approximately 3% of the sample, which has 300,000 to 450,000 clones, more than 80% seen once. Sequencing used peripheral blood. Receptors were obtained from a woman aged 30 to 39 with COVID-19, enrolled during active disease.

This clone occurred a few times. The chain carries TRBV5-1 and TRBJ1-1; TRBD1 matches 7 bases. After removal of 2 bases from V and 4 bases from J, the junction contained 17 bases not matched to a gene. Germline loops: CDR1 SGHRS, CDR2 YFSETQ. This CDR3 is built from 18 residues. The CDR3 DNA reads TGCGCCAGCAGCTTACTCCCGCTGGGAAGACAGGGATCCACTGAAGCTTTCTTT. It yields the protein CASSLLPLGRQGSTEAFF.

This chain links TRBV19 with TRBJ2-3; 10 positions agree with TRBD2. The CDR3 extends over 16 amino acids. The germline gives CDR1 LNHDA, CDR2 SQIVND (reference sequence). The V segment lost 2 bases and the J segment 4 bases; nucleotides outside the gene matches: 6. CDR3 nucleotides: TGTGCCAGTAGTATACTAGCGGGAGAGGGGTCAGATACGCAGTATTTT. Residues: CASSILAGEGSDTQYF.

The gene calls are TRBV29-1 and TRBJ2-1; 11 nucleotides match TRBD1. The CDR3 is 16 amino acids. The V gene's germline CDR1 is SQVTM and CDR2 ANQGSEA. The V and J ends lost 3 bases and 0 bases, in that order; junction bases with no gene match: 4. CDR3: CSVEGGQGVSYNEQFF. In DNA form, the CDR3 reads TGCAGCGTTGAGGGGGGACAGGGGGTCTCCTACAATGAGCAGTTCTTC.

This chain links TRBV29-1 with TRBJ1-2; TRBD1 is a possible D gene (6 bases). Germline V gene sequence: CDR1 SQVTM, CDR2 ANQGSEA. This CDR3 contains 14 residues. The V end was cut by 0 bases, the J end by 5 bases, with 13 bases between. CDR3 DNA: TGCAGCGTTGAAGATTACAGGGCCTCATATGGCTACACCTTC. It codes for CSVEDYRASYGYTF. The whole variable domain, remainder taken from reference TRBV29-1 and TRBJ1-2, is SAVISQKPSRDICQRGTSLTIQCQVDSQVTMMFWYRQQPGQSLTLIATANQGSEATYESGFVIDKFPISRPNLTFSTLTVSNMSPEDSSIYLCSVEDYRASYGYTFGSGTRLTVV.

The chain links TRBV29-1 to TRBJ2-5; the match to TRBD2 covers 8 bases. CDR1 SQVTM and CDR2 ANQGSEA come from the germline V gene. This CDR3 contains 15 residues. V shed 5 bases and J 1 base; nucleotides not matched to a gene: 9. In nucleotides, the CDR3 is TGCAGCGTTCGGATTAGCGGGGCGCCCCAAGAGACCCAGTACTTC. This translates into CSVRISGAPQETQYF.

The CDR3 loop is CAISADSQRGYTF. The CDR3 DNA sequence: TGTGCCATCAGTGCGGACAGTCAACGTGGCTACACCTTC. This chain uses TRBV10-3 with TRBJ1-2; TRBD1 is a possible D gene (6 bases). V was trimmed by 4 bases and J by 7 bases, leaving 13 bases between them. The CDR3 totals 13 residues. Germline CDR1 reads ENHRY; CDR2 reads SYGVKD.

The CDR3 DNA is TGTGCCAGCAGCGCCAAGGGGGACAGGGGAGAGACCCAGTACTTC. Protein product: CASSAKGDRGETQYF. The chain joins TRBV21-1 to TRBJ2-5; the table's D call TRBD1 went unverified against the DNA. TRBV21-1 is a recognized pseudogene. This CDR3 comprises 15 residues.

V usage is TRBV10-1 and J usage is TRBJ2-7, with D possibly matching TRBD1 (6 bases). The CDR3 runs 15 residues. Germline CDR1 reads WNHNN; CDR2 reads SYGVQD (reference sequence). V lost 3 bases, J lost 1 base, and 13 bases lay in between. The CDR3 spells CASSDLLTGSYEQYF. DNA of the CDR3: TGCGCCAGCAGTGACCTATTAACAGGGTCCTACGAGCAGTACTTC.

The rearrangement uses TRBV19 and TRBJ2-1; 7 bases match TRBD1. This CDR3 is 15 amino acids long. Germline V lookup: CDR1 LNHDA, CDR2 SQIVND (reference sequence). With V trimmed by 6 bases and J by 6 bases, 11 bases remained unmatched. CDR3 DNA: TGTGCCAGTAGCAGTCAGGGGGTCTCGCTCAATGAGCAGTTCTTC. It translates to CASSSQGVSLNEQFF.